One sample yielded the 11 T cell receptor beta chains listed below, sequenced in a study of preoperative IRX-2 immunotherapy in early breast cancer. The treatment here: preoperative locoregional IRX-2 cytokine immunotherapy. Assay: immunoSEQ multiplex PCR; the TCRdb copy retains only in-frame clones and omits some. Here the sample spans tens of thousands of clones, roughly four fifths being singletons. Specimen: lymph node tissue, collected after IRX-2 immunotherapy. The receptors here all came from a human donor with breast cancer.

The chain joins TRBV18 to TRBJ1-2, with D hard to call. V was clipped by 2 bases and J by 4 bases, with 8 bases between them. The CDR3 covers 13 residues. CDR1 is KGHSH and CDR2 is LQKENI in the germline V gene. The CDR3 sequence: CASSPRQVYGYTF. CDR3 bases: TGTGCCAGCTCACCAAGGCAGGTCTATGGCTACACCTTC.

Here the CDR3 DNA reads TGTGCCTCCATGCTGGGAGATAGCAATCAGCCCCAGCATTTT. Protein: CASMLGDSNQPQHF. The V gene is TRBV19, the J gene TRBJ1-5; D is uncertain. The CDR3 covers 14 residues. The V end lost 11 bases, the J end lost 0 bases, and 14 bases lay between the germline ends. Germline CDR1 reads LNHDA; CDR2 reads SQIVND (reference sequence).

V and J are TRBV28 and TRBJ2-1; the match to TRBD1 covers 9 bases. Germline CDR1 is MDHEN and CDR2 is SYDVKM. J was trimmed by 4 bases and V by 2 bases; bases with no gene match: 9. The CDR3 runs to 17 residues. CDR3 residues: CASSLGTGTGTYNEQFF. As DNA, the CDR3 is TGTGCCAGCAGTTTAGGTACCGGGACAGGGACTTACAATGAGCAGTTCTTC.

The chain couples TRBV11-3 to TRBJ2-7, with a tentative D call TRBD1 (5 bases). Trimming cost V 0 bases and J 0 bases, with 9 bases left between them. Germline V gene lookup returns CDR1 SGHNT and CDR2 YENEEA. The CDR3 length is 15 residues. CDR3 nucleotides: TGTGCCAGCAGCTTAGAGTCAGGGTTCTCCTACGAGCAGTACTTC. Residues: CASSLESGFSYEQYF.

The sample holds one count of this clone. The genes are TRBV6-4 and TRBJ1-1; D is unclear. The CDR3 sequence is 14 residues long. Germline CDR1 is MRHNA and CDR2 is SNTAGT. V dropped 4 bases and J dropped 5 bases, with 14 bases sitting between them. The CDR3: CASSVQQRGTEAFF. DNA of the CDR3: TGTGCCAGCAGTGTACAGCAGCGGGGAACTGAAGCTTTCTTT.

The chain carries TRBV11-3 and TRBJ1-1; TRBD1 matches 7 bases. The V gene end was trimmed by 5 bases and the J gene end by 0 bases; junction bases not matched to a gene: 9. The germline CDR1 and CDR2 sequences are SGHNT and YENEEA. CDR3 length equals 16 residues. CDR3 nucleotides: TGTGCCAGCAGCCTGTTGCCAGGGGGAATGAACACTGAAGCTTTCTTT. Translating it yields CASSLLPGGMNTEAFF.

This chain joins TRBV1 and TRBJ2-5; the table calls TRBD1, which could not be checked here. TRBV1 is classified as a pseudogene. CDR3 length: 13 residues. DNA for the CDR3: TGCGCCAGCAGCCAAGGGGGCCTGGAGACCCAGTACTTC. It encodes CASSQGGLETQYF.

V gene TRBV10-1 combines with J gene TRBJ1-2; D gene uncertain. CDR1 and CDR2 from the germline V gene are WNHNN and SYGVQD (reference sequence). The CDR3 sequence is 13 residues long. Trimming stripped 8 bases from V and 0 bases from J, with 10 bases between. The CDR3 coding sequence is TGCGCCAGCTCATCGGGGTCTAACTATGGCTACACCTTC. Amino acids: CASSSGSNYGYTF.

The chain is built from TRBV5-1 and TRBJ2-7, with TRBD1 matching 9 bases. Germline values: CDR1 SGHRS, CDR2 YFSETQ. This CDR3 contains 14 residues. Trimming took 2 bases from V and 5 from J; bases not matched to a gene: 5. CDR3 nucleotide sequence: TGCGCCAGCAGCTTTGGACGGACAGGGGACGAGCAGTACTTC. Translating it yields CASSFGRTGDEQYF.

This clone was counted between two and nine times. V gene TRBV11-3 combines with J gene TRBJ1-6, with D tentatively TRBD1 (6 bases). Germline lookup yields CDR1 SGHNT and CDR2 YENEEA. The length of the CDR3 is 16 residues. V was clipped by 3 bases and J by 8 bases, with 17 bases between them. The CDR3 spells CASSFSLGTSHSPLHF. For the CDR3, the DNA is TGTGCCAGCAGCTTCTCGTTGGGGACATCACATTCACCCCTCCACTTT.

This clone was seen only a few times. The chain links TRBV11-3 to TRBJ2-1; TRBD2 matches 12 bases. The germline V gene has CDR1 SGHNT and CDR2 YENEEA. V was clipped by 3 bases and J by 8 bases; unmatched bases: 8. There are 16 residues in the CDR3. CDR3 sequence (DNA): TGTGCCAGCAGCTTCCAAACTAGCGGGGGGTTATATGAGCAGTTCTTC. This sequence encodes CASSFQTSGGLYEQFF.